Below, 26 T cell receptor beta chains from the same sample are listed, as sequenced in a study of response to subunit inactivated influenza vaccine. TCRdb re-called the RT-PCR reads through MiXCR, storing one row per CDR3 protein. The data show about 780,000 distinct CDR3 sequences, less than 20% seen once. The sequenced sample was PBMCs from blood, obtained around 5 days after vaccination. Receptors originate from a man between 45 and 60 years old who received an inactivated influenza vaccine.

The sample holds a few counts of this clonotype. The rearrangement joins TRBV7-9 to TRBJ2-1; TRBD2 might be the D (6 bases). The CDR3 loop spans 17 amino acids. CDR1 is SEHNR, CDR2 FQNEAQ, per germline (reference sequence). V was shortened by 5 bases and J by 0 bases, with 17 bases between the two germline ends. CDR3 protein: CASSQLPGLGSYNEQFF. The CDR3 region has the DNA TGTGCCAGCAGCCAACTACCGGGACTGGGCTCCTACAATGAGCAGTTCTTC.

For this clonotype: One base away lies a much larger clone, so this may be a sequencing read error. The chain links TRBV7-2 to TRBJ2-3; D could derive from TRBD1 or TRBD2 (6 bases each). The CDR3 extends over 16 amino acids. Germline V lookup: CDR1 SGHTA, CDR2 FQGNSA. As DNA, the CDR3 is TGTGGCAGCAGCTTACTCGGGGGCCCTAGCACAGATACGCAGTATTTT. Translation: CGSSLLGGPSTDTQYF.

The chain carries TRBV7-2 and TRBJ2-5; 7 nucleotides agree with TRBD2. Looked up from germline, CDR1 is SGHTA and CDR2 is FQGNSA. Trimming removed 0 bases from V and 9 bases from J; junction bases left unmatched: 4. The CDR3 extends over 13 amino acids. The DNA of the CDR3 is TGTGCCAGCAGCTTAGCGACGGCGGGAGCCCAGTACTTC. Its protein is CASSLATAGAQYF.

CDR3 amino acids: CASSVQDYEQYF. CDR3 sequence (DNA): TGTGCCAGCAGCGTACAGGACTACGAGCAGTACTTC. The J gene is TRBJ2-7, the V gene TRBV12-3 or TRBV12-4, with D tentatively TRBD1 (5 bases). The CDR3 is 12 residues long. Trimming pared 6 bases from V and 3 bases from J, leaving 9 bases between.

This clonotype was recorded many times. This chain joins TRBV12-3 or TRBV12-4 and TRBJ1-6; 7 nucleotides align to TRBD1. The junction had 4 bases not matched to a gene; V was cut back by 5 bases and J by 6 bases. The CDR3 loop spans 14 amino acids. For the CDR3, the DNA is TGTGCCAGCAGTCCCCAGGGGGGTAATTCACCCCTCCACTTT. Its translation is CASSPQGGNSPLHF.

This clonotype has just a few counts. The CDR3 sequence is CASSLEADPYSYNEQFF. The CDR3 DNA follows: TGTGCCAGCAGCTTAGAGGCCGACCCCTACTCCTACAATGAGCAGTTCTTC. The chain is built from TRBV11-2 and TRBJ2-1; D remains ambiguous. With 0 bases removed from V and 0 bases from J, the gap between germline ends came to 12 bases. The CDR3 has 17 residues. Germline V gene data show CDR1 as SGHAT and CDR2 as FQNNGV.

This chain uses TRBV29-1 with TRBJ1-4; 7 positions agree with TRBD1. The V gene's germline CDR1 is SQVTM and CDR2 ANQGSEA. The CDR3 sequence is 15 residues long. J lost 7 bases, V lost 4 bases, and 12 bases had no gene match. The CDR3 sequence: CSVAGRGQLGEKLFF. As DNA, the CDR3 is TGCAGCGTTGCGGGCCGGGGACAGTTGGGTGAAAAACTGTTTTTT. Full variable domain (outside the CDR3, taken from reference TRBV29-1 and TRBJ1-4): SAVISQKPSRDICQRGTSLTIQCQVDSQVTMMFWYRQQPGQSLTLIATANQGSEATYESGFVIDKFPISRPNLTFSTLTVSNMSPEDSSIYLCSVAGRGQLGEKLFFGSGTQLSVL.

A few counts support this clonotype. This chain links TRBV4-3 with TRBJ1-6, with D uncertain. Trimming pared 0 bases from V and 8 bases from J, leaving 11 bases between. The CDR3 extends over 15 amino acids. Germline V CDR1 and CDR2: LGHNA, YSLEER. CDR3 sequence (DNA): TGCGCCAGCAGCCAAGATCGTCAGCCGTATTCACCCCTCCACTTT. The encoded protein is CASSQDRQPYSPLHF.

V usage is TRBV12-3 or TRBV12-4 and J usage is TRBJ2-3, with D maybe TRBD2 (6 bases). V was clipped by 6 bases and J by 2 bases, with 18 bases between them. The CDR3 sequence is 16 residues long. The CDR3 region has the DNA TGTGCCAGCAGCTCGATGACTAGGAGGGACACAGATACGCAGTATTTT. Translated: CASSSMTRRDTDTQYF.

The chain is built from TRBV20-1 and TRBJ2-1; D is perhaps TRBD1 or TRBD2 (5 bases each). Germline values: CDR1 DFQATT, CDR2 SNEGSKA (reference sequence). The CDR3 extends over 12 amino acids. V was shortened by 7 bases and J by 4 bases, with 11 bases between the two germline ends. DNA for the CDR3: TGCAGTGGTATGGGACCATACAATGAGCAGTTCTTC. It encodes CSGMGPYNEQFF.

The chain is built from TRBV21-1 and TRBJ2-1; the table assigns TRBD1, which was not confirmed against the DNA. TRBV21-1 has pseudogene status. This CDR3 is 14 amino acids long. The chain's CDR3 is CASSKSPRENEQFF. Written as DNA, the CDR3 is TGTGCCAGCAGCAAATCCCCCAGGGAGAATGAGCAGTTCTTC.

This clonotype was seen only a few times. The chain employs TRBV20-1 and TRBJ1-2; 7 bases match TRBD1. Trimming cost V 1 base and J 7 bases; bases outside gene matches: 6. Per the germline V gene, CDR1 is DFQATT and CDR2 is SNEGSKA (reference sequence). This CDR3 has 13 residues. The CDR3 DNA follows: TGCAGTGCTAGAGCAAGGGGGCTGCTTGGCTACACCTTC. As protein: CSARARGLLGYTF.

This clonotype has only a few counts. In nucleotides, the CDR3 is TGTGCCAGCAGACGACCGGGGGGGCCTCAAGAGACCCAGTACTTC. Amino acid sequence: CASRRPGGPQETQYF. J is TRBJ2-5 and V is TRBV7-8; 8 bases map to TRBD2. The germline CDR1 and CDR2 sequences are SGHVS and FQNEAQ. The CDR3 loop spans 15 amino acids. The V gene end was trimmed by 6 bases and the J gene end by 2 bases; junction bases not matched to a gene: 8.

The genes are TRBV20-1 and TRBJ1-1; D ambiguous. The CDR3 spans 13 residues. Trimming took off 1 base at V and 1 base at J, with 7 bases between the two ends. Per germline, CDR1 DFQATT and CDR2 SNEGSKA (reference sequence). The DNA for the CDR3 is TGCAGTGCTAGAGCCGGAGAGAACACTGAAGCTTTCTTT. Encoded protein: CSARAGENTEAFF.

In its sample, this clonotype was seen a few times. The chain combines TRBV7-9 with TRBJ2-7; 8 bases are shared with TRBD1. J lost 3 bases, V lost 7 bases, and 8 bases had no gene match. Germline V gives CDR1 SEHNR, CDR2 FQNEAQ (reference sequence). The CDR3 has 14 amino acids. The CDR3 protein is CASTPTGGIYEQYF. In nucleotides, the CDR3 is TGTGCCAGCACTCCCACAGGGGGAATCTACGAGCAGTACTTC.

V gene TRBV5-1 combines with J gene TRBJ2-5; 8 bases line up with TRBD1. The CDR3 has 16 residues. The ends lost 3 bases at V and 3 bases at J; junction bases unmatched: 10. CDR1 and CDR2 (germline): SGHRS, YFSETQ. The DNA for the CDR3 is TGCGCCAGCAGCTCAAGGCTGGACAGGGTAGAAGAGACCCAGTACTTC. Amino acid sequence: CASSSRLDRVEETQYF.

This clonotype has only a few counts. J is TRBJ2-5 and V is TRBV4-3; weak D call: TRBD2 (6 bases). The V end was cut by 1 base, the J end by 0 bases, with 12 bases between. The length of the CDR3 is 16 residues. The germline gives CDR1 LGHNA, CDR2 YSLEER. The CDR3 is CASSQGGLANQETQYF. In DNA form, the CDR3 reads TGCGCCAGCAGCCAAGGGGGACTGGCGAACCAAGAGACCCAGTACTTC.

This rearrangement joins TRBV28 to TRBJ2-7; no clear D. The CDR3 covers 14 residues. Germline CDR1 reads MDHEN; CDR2 reads SYDVKM. Trimming left V 6 bases short and J 0 bases short, with 12 bases between. The CDR3 bases are TGTGCCAGCAGGCCCGGATCTTTCTCCTACGAGCAGTACTTC. Its translation: CASRPGSFSYEQYF.

The chain uses TRBV5-1 and TRBJ1-1, with 8 positions matching TRBD1. CDR3 length: 14 amino acids. CDR1 is SGHRS, CDR2 YFSETQ, per germline. V lost 0 bases to trimming and J lost 6 bases; unmatched junction nucleotides: 4. The CDR3 sequence is CASSLGDRGAEAFF. CDR3 DNA sequence: TGCGCCAGCAGCTTGGGTGACAGGGGTGCTGAAGCTTTCTTT.

This clonotype occurred a few times. The genes are TRBV20-1 and TRBJ1-6; D remains unclear. This CDR3 is 14 amino acids long. V dropped 5 bases and J dropped 5 bases, with 13 bases sitting between them. Looked up from germline, CDR1 is DFQATT and CDR2 is SNEGSKA (reference sequence). CDR3 in DNA: TGCAGTGCTTATACCGGGCCTAATAATTCACCCCTCCACTTT. Translating it yields CSAYTGPNNSPLHF.

V and J are TRBV20-1 and TRBJ2-6, with D tentatively TRBD1 or TRBD2 (5 bases each). Trimming took off 3 bases at V and 4 bases at J, with 10 bases between the two ends. From germline, CDR1 is DFQATT and CDR2 SNEGSKA (reference sequence). This CDR3 comprises 14 residues. The CDR3 sequence: CSARGVAGANVLTF. Here the CDR3 DNA reads TGCAGTGCTAGGGGGGTCGCCGGGGCCAACGTCCTGACTTTC.

This clonotype turned up a few times. V is TRBV12-3 or TRBV12-4 and J is TRBJ1-6; 12 bases are a match to TRBD1. V lost 5 bases, J lost 7 bases, and 9 bases stayed unmatched. The CDR3 runs 17 residues. CDR3 region: CASSLKGQGARNSPLHF. CDR3 in DNA: TGTGCCAGCAGTCTTAAGGGACAGGGGGCGAGAAATTCACCCCTCCACTTT.

The chain employs TRBV7-6 and TRBJ2-1, with 13 bases lining up with TRBD2. Germline lookup yields CDR1 SGHVS and CDR2 FNYEAQ. The CDR3 is 15 residues long. V lost 4 bases, J lost 7 bases, and 4 bases stayed unmatched. The chain's CDR3 is CASSWTSGSGNEQFF. The CDR3 DNA follows: TGTGCCAGCAGCTGGACTAGCGGGAGTGGGAATGAGCAGTTCTTC.

This clonotype occurred a few times. The J gene is TRBJ2-6, the V gene TRBV15; D remains unclear. The CDR3 has 16 amino acids. Germline-derived CDR1 and CDR2 are LNHNV and YYDKDF (reference sequence). Trimming shortened V by 0 bases and J by 0 bases, and 6 bases separated the two germline ends. The CDR3 spells CATSRDVNSGANVLTF. DNA of the CDR3: TGTGCCACCAGCAGAGACGTAAACTCTGGGGCCAACGTCCTGACTTTC.

The rearrangement links TRBV7-9 to TRBJ2-5; D perhaps matches TRBD1 (7 bases). The CDR3 contains 14 residues. The ends were cut back, 3 bases at V and 6 bases at J, with 14 bases in the middle. CDR1 and CDR2 from the germline V gene are SEHNR and FQNEAQ (reference sequence). CDR3 in amino acids: CASSFPGDRQTQYF. CDR3 coding DNA: TGTGCCAGCAGCTTCCCGGGGGACAGACAGACCCAGTACTTC.

This clonotype was found a few times. The genes are TRBV4-3 and TRBJ2-7; 7 nucleotides line up with TRBD2. In germline, CDR1 is LGHNA, CDR2 YSLEER. This CDR3 contains 15 residues. V lost 0 bases to trimming and J lost 1 base; unmatched junction nucleotides: 3. The CDR3 here is CASSQESGDSYEQYF. DNA for the CDR3: TGCGCCAGCAGCCAAGAGAGCGGGGATTCCTACGAGCAGTACTTC.